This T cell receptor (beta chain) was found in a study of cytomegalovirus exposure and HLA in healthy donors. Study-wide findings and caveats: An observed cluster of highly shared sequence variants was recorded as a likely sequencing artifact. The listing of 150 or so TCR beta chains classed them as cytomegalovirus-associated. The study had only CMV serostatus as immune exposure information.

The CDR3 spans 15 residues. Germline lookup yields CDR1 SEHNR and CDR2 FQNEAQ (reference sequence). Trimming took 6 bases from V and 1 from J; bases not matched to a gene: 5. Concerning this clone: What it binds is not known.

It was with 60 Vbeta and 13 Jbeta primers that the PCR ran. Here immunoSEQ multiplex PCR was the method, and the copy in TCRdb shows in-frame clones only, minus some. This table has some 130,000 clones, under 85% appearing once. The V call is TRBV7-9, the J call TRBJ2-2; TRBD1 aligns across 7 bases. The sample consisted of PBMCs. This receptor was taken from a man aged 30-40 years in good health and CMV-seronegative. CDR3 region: CASRAGTENTGELFF. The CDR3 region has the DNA TGTGCCAGCAGAGCCGGGACAGAGAACACCGGGGAGCTGTTTTTT.